Listed below are T cell receptor beta chains from one sample, sequenced in a study of identical twins. TCRdb re-called the 5' RACE reads through MiXCR, storing one row per CDR3 protein. Altogether under 900,000 distinct CDR3 sequences are present, roughly an eighth being singletons, with the ten largest covering around 1.6%. Another study also made use of these data, one on yellow fever vaccine responses in identical twins.

The sequenced sample was PBMCs. These receptors all come from a woman younger than 30 in good health. The CDR3 runs from the conserved cysteine through the conserved F or W. A D gene is named only where the DNA matches it firmly. Some rows mark clone size as missing; the rest say once, few, many or name a class of expanded clone.

TRBV7-6,TRBD2,TRBJ2-7,few,TGTGCCAGCAGCTTATCGTCAGGGACTAGTAACACGTACGAGCAGTACTTC,CASSLSSGTSNTYEQYF
TRBV20-1,TRBD2,TRBJ2-7,few,TGCAGTGCTAGAGATCGGCAGCCTAGCGGTCCCCCGGCCTACGAGCAGTACTTC,CSARDRQPSGPPAYEQYF
TRBV12-3/TRBV12-4,TRBD2,TRBJ2-5,NA,TGTGCCAGCAGTTGGTTAGCGGGGGGTAGCTCCCAAGAGACCCAGTACTTC,CASSWLAGGSSQETQYF
TRBV27,TRBD2,TRBJ2-3,few,TGTGCCAGCACCCTGGGAGCGCGGGGGACAGATACGCAGTATTTT,CASTLGARGTDTQYF
TRBV3-1,NA,TRBJ2-3,NA,TGTGCCAGCAGCCAAGATCGGGGCGTAGGGACAGATACGCAGTATTTT,CASSQDRGVGTDTQYF
TRBV12-3/TRBV12-4,NA,TRBJ2-2,few,TGTGCCAGCACCCGCCGCGTGGGGTTAACCTGGGAGCTGTTTTTT,CASTRRVGLTWELFF
TRBV2,TRBD2,TRBJ2-5,few,TGTGCCAGCATTGGGGGGACTAGCCCCCAAGAGACCCAGTACTTC,CASIGGTSPQETQYF
TRBV11-1,TRBD1,TRBJ2-3,few,TGTGCCAGCAGCTTGTTTCGTTTGACGGGACAGAAAAGCACAGATACGCAGTATTTT,CASSLFRLTGQKSTDTQYF
TRBV2,TRBD2,TRBJ2-1,few,TGTGCCAGCAGCAAGGGACTAGCTTTATACAATGAGCAGTTCTTC,CASSKGLALYNEQFF
TRBV7-9,TRBD2,TRBJ2-5,few,TGTGCCAGCGTTCGGACTAGCGGACCCACGGAGACCCAGTACTTC,CASVRTSGPTETQYF
TRBV12-3/TRBV12-4,TRBD2,TRBJ2-7,many,TGTGCCAGCAGCAAGGGACTAGCGGGCTACGAGCAGTACTTC,CASSKGLAGYEQYF
TRBV7-9,TRBD2,TRBJ2-2,NA,TGTGCCAGCAGACAACCGGGACTAGCGAACACCGGGGAGCTGTTTTTT,CASRQPGLANTGELFF
TRBV12-3/TRBV12-4,NA,TRBJ2-1,many,TGTGCCAGCAGTCCCGGACGGGGCTACAATGAGCAGTTCTTC,CASSPGRGYNEQFF
TRBV19,TRBD1,TRBJ1-1,once,TGTGCCAGTAGTATTGATGACAGGGGGCGCGTGACTGAAGCTTTCTTT,CASSIDDRGRVTEAFF
TRBV4-1,NA,TRBJ2-5,NA,TGCGCCAGCAGCCAAGTACTAACGACAAAGGGAGGAGAGACCCAGTACTTC,CASSQVLTTKGGETQYF
TRBV6-2/TRBV6-3,TRBD1,TRBJ1-5,many,TGTGCCAGCAGAGGAGGGACAGGACCCAATCAGCCCCAGCATTTT,CASRGGTGPNQPQHF
TRBV28,NA,TRBJ1-1,NA,TGTGCCAGCGGCACCCTGAGGTCTGCGAACACTGAAGCTTTCTTT,CASGTLRSANTEAFF
TRBV27,TRBD1,TRBJ2-7,few,TGTGCCAGCAGTCGCAGGGGGTCCGAGACCTACGAGCAGTACTTC,CASSRRGSETYEQYF
TRBV5-1,NA,TRBJ1-2,few,TGCGCCAGCAGACAGAACGGGGAAGGAGGTGGCTACACCTTC,CASRQNGEGGGYTF
TRBV2,TRBD2,TRBJ2-3,few,TGTGCCAGCAGTGGACTAGCGGGAGGTACGCAGTATTTT,CASSGLAGGTQYF
TRBV12-3/TRBV12-4,NA,TRBJ1-2,few,TGTGCCAGCAGGTCTGATTCGGGGAACACCTTC,CASRSDSGNTF
TRBV20-1,TRBD1,TRBJ2-1,NA,TGCAGTGCTAGAGTGGCCCAGGGGGCCTACAATGAGCAGTTCTTC,CSARVAQGAYNEQFF
TRBV3-1,NA,TRBJ2-1,NA,TGTGCCAGCAGCCGCACCCAACCAGCCGTCCCCTACAATGAGCAGTTCTTC,CASSRTQPAVPYNEQFF
TRBV5-1,NA,TRBJ2-3,few,TGCGCCAGCAGCTTGAGGGGTGGCGATACGCAGTATTTT,CASSLRGGDTQYF
TRBV9,NA,TRBJ2-1,NA,TGTGCCAGCAGCCCAGGACTGTCGACCATTAGCAATGAGCAGTTCTTC,CASSPGLSTISNEQFF
TRBV12-5,NA,TRBJ1-5,NA,TGTGCTAGTGGTTTGGCAGAGATCAGCCCCCAGCATTTT,CASGLAEISPQHF
TRBV6-2/TRBV6-3,TRBD1,TRBJ2-1,few,TGTGCCAGCAGTTACCCGACAGGGGGGACCTACAATGAGCAGTTCTTC,CASSYPTGGTYNEQFF
TRBV12-3/TRBV12-4,NA,TRBJ2-2,NA,TGTGCCAGCAACCCTGGGGGGGCAGGCGGGGAGCTGTTTTTT,CASNPGGAGGELFF
TRBV20-1,NA,TRBJ1-1,NA,TGCAGTGCTAGATGGGAAGGGATGAACACTGAAGCTTTCTTT,CSARWEGMNTEAFF
TRBV20-1,NA,TRBJ2-1,NA,TGCAGTCCTCCCCGCCTAGCCCCCTTACGTGAGCAGTTCTTC,CSPPRLAPLREQFF
TRBV6-5,TRBD2,TRBJ2-7,NA,TGTGCCAGCAGTTACTCCAGCGGGACGTACGAGCAGTACTTC,CASSYSSGTYEQYF
TRBV12-3/TRBV12-4,NA,TRBJ2-2,NA,TGTGCCAGCAGTTTTCCCACAGGATCCTGGGGGCCCGGGGAGCTGTTTTTT,CASSFPTGSWGPGELFF
TRBV6-2/TRBV6-3,NA,TRBJ1-1,few,TGTGCCAGCAGTAACATTAAGAACACTGAAGCTTTCTTT,CASSNIKNTEAFF
TRBV2,NA,TRBJ1-5,many,TGTGCCAGCAGTGAATCAGGGAACAATCAGCCCCAGCATTTT,CASSESGNNQPQHF
TRBV5-1,TRBD1,TRBJ2-7,few,TGCGCCAGCAGCCGTCGACCGGACAGGGGGCTATGGGAGCAGTACTTC,CASSRRPDRGLWEQYF
TRBV20-1,NA,TRBJ2-5,NA,TGCAGTGCTATGGCCTCGTGGGGGCAAGAGACCCAGTACTTC,CSAMASWGQETQYF
TRBV4-1,TRBD2,TRBJ2-3,few,TGCGCCAGCAGCCAAGGTTCGCGGGGGGTCAAAGATACGCAGTATTTT,CASSQGSRGVKDTQYF
TRBV5-1,NA,TRBJ2-3,few,TGCGCCAGCACCCCCGGCGGGACAAGCACAGATACGCAGTATTTT,CASTPGGTSTDTQYF
TRBV5-6,NA,TRBJ2-6,NA,TGTGCCAGCAGCTTGGCACCCGGGAGAAGGGGGTCTGGGGCCAACGTCCTGACTTTC,CASSLAPGRRGSGANVLTF
TRBV7-8,NA,TRBJ2-3,few,TGTGCCAGGGCTCGGAGAAGCACAGATACGCAGTATTTT,CARARRSTDTQYF
TRBV11-3,NA,TRBJ1-1,few,TGTGCCAGCAGCTTAAGCCGAGACGCTTTCTTT,CASSLSRDAFF
TRBV5-6,TRBD1,TRBJ1-2,few,TGTGCCAGCAGCCTAGGGACAGGCGGACTCTATGGCTACACCTTC,CASSLGTGGLYGYTF
TRBV12-3/TRBV12-4,NA,TRBJ1-6,few,TGTGCCAGCAGTTCCGCCCCTACAGGGTTGGGTTCACCCCTCCACTTT,CASSSAPTGLGSPLHF
TRBV3-1,NA,TRBJ2-1,few,TGTGCCATCTGTCTTTACAGGGGACTAGGCCCTAACAATGAGCAGTTCTTC,CAICLYRGLGPNNEQFF
TRBV5-5,NA,TRBJ2-2,NA,TGTGCCAGCAGCTTGGTTGTGGGGGCCGGGGAGCTGTTTTTT,CASSLVVGAGELFF
TRBV12-3/TRBV12-4,NA,TRBJ2-2,NA,TGTGCCAGCGGCGGGGCAAACACCGGGGAGCTGTTTTTT,CASGGANTGELFF